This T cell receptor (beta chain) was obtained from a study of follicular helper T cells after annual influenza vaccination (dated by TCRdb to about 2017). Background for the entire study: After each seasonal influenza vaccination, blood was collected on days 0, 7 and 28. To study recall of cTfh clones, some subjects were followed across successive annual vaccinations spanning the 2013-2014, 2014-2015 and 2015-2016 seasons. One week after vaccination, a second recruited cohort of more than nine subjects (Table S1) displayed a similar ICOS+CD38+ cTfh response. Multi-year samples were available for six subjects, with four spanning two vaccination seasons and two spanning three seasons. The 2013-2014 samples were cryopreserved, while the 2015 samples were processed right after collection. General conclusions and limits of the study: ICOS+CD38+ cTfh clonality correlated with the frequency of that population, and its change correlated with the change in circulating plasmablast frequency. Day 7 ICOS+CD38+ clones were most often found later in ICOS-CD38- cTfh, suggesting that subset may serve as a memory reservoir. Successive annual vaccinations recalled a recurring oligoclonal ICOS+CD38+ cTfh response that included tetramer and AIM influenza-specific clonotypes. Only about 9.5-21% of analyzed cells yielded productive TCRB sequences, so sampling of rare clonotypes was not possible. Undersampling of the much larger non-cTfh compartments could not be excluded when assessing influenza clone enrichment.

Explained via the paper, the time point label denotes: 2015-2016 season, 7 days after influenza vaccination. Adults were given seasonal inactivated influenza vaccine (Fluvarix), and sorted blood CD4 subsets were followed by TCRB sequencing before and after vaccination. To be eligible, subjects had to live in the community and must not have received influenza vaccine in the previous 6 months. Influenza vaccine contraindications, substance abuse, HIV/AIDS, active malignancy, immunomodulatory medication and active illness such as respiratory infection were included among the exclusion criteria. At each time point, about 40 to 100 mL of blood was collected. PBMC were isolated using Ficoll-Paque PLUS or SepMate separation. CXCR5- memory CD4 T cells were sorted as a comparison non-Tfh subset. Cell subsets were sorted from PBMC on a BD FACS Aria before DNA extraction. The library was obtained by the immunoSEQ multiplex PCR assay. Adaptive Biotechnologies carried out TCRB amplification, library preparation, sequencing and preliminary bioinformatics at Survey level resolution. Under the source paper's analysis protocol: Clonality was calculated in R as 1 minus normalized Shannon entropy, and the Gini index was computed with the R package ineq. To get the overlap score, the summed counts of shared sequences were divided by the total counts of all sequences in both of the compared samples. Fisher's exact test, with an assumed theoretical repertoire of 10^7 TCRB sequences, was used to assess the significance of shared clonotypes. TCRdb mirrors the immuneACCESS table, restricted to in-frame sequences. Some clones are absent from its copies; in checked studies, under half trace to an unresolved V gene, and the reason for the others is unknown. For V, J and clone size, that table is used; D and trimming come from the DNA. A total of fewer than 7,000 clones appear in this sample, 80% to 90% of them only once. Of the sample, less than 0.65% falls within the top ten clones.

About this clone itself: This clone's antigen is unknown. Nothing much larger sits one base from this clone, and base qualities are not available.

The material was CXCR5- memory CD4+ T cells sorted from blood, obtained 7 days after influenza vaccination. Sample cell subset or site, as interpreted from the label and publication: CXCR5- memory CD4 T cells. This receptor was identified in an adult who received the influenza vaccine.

The CDR3 region: CASSLVGQGSDTQYF. The nucleotides are TGTGCCAGCAGCTTAGTCGGACAGGGGAGTGATACGCAGTATTTT. The V gene is TRBV7-6 and the J gene is TRBJ2-3; 9 of the junction bases match TRBD1. Ends trimmed: V by 1 base, J by 6 bases; bases unmatched to a gene: 5. The CDR3 measures 15 amino acids from cysteine to phenylalanine. The entry retains the CDR3 DNA only, 45 bases that are in frame from base 1. The germline V gene provides CDR1 SGHVS and CDR2 FNYEAQ.